The T cell receptor beta chain under discussion was sequenced for a study of CD8 T cells in ankylosing spondylitis. This clonotype was observed many times. TCRdb ran MiXCR on the 5' RACE reads and lists one entry per CDR3 protein. The sample includes roughly 40,000 distinct CDR3 sequences, under 4.5% of them seen just once. CDR3 length equals 17 residues. V lost 0 bases and J 6 bases, leaving 19 bases between the germline ends. The germline V gene encodes CDR1 SGDLS and CDR2 YYNGEE. Sequencing was done on a sample of blood, either unsorted or a sorted T cell fraction (not recorded which). The genes are TRBV9 and TRBJ2-1; D might be TRBD1 (6 bases). This TCR derives from a female donor with ankylosing spondylitis or in good health (not recorded which). CDR3 residues: CASSVGWGQTLRNEQFF. DNA for the CDR3: TGTGCCAGCAGCGTAGGGTGGGGGCAAACACTCCGCAATGAGCAGTTCTTC. The full variable domain, in which reference TRBV9 and TRBJ2-1 provide the parts outside the CDR3, is DSGVTQTPKHLITATGQRVTLRCSPRSGDLSVYWYQQSLDQGLQFLIQYYNGEERAKGNILERFSAQQFPDLHSELNLSSLELGDSALYFCASSVGWGQTLRNEQFFGPGTRLTVL.